This T cell receptor (beta chain) appears in the sequencing data of a study of cytomegalovirus exposure and HLA in healthy donors. Turning to the study itself: Earlier findings included approximately 120 million unique TCR beta sequences obtained from about 179 million T cells. Study results and limitations: As a later analysis showed, several of the most significant clusters appeared to be linked to common viral pathogens. CMV serostatus stood as the only immune exposure information on hand. Donors belonging to an Asian-associated ancestry cluster reportedly showed fewer N-insertions in productive TCRs than the approximately 680-donor mean, according to what a later analysis found.

The study ran its PCR with 60 Vbeta and 13 Jbeta primers. Here immunoSEQ multiplex PCR was the method, and the copy in TCRdb shows in-frame clones only, minus some. The table includes fewer than 200,000 clones, nearly 80% detected once. The CDR3 totals 16 residues. Losses at the gene ends were 5 bases for V and 3 bases for J; bases not matched to a gene: 10. The germline V gene encodes CDR1 MRHNA and CDR2 SNTAGT. A note on this clone: Its target is not known.

The chain couples TRBV6-4 to TRBJ1-2; 9 bases agree with TRBD1. The clonotype originates from a woman between 45 and 65 years old in good health and CMV-seropositive. Sequencing input: PBMCs. CDR3 sequence (DNA): TGTGCCAGCAGTCTTACCACAGGGGGCGTTTACTATGGCTACACCTTC. It specifies CASSLTTGGVYYGYTF.